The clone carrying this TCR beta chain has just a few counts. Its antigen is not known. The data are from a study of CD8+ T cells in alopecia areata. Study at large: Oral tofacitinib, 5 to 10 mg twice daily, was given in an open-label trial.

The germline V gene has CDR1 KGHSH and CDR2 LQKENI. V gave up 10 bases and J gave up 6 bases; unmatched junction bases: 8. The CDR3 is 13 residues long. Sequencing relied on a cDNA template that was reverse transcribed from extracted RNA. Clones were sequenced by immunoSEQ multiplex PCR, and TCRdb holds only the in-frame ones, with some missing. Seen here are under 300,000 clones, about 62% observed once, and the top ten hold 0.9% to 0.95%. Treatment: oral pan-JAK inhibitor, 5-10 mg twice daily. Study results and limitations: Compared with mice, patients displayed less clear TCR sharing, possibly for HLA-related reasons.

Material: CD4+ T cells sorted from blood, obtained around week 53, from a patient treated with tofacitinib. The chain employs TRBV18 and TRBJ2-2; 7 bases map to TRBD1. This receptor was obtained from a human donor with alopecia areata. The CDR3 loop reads CATLRQGAGELFF. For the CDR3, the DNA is TGTGCCACCCTCCGGCAGGGGGCCGGGGAGCTGTTTTTT.